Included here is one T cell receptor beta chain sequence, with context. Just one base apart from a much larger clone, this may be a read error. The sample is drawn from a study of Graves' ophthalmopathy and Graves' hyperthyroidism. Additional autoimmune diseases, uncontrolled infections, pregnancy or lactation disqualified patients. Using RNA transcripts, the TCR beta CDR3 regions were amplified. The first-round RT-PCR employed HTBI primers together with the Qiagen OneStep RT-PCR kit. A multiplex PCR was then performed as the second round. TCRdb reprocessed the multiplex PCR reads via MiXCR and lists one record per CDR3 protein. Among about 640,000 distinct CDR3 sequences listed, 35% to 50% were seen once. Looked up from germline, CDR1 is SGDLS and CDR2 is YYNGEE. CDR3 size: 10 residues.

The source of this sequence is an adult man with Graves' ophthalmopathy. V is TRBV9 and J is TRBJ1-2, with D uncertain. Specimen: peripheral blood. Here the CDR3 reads CASSGKGCTF. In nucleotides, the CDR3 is TGTGCCAGCAGCGGCAAGGGCTGCACCTTC.